Listed below are T cell receptor beta chains from one sample, sequenced in a study of blood T cell repertoires in COVID-19. This table comes from immunoSEQ multiplex PCR, and its TCRdb copy is limited to in-frame clones, with some not included. The sample shows about 330,000 clones, approximately 84% of them seen only once. Sequencing used PBMCs or T cells enriched from blood (not recorded which). The receptors here all came from a woman in her thirties who had recovered from COVID-19. The CDR3 runs from the conserved cysteine through the conserved F or W. A D gene is named only where the DNA matches it firmly. Rows give clone size only sometimes, using once, few, many, or a class for an expanded clone.

TRBV18	TRBD1	TRBJ1-1	.	TGTGCCAGCTCATCGCTAACAGGGGCGGTACGGACTGAAGCTTTCTTT	CASSSLTGAVRTEAFF
TRBV5-6	.	TRBJ2-1	.	TGTGCCAGCAGCTTGGGCGGGGACGCTTCCTACAATGAGCAGTTCTTC	CASSLGGDASYNEQFF
TRBV5-4	.	TRBJ1-2	.	TGTGCCAGCAGCTTGGAGGGAGGGGATGGCTACACCTTC	CASSLEGGDGYTF
TRBV29-1	.	TRBJ1-1	.	TGCAGTTCAGGGGAGACTGAAGCTTTCTTT	CSSGETEAFF
TRBV7-2	.	TRBJ2-5	.	TGTGCCAGCAGCCCTACCTTGGGCAACCAAGAGACCCAGTACTTC	CASSPTLGNQETQYF
TRBV5-1	TRBD1	TRBJ2-4	few	TGCGCCAGCAGAGGGGGACAGGGGAACATTCAGTACTTC	CASRGGQGNIQYF
TRBV24-1	TRBD1	TRBJ1-2	.	TGTGCCACCAGTGATTGGACAGGGAACTATGGCTACACCTTC	CATSDWTGNYGYTF
TRBV12-3/TRBV12-4	.	TRBJ1-2	many	TGTGCCAGCAGCGACAGGAACTATGGCTACACCTTC	CASSDRNYGYTF
TRBV28	TRBD1	TRBJ2-7	.	TGTGCCAGCGCCGGGACAGGGAGGGGCGAGCAGTACTTC	CASAGTGRGEQYF
TRBV4-3	.	TRBJ1-6	.	TGCGCCAGCAGCCAGCCCGGCGGGGCTTCACCCCTCCACTTT	CASSQPGGASPLHF
TRBV27	.	TRBJ2-7	.	TGTGCCAGCAGTTCGCCGACTCAGGGAAGGGGTAACTACGAGCAGTACTTC	CASSSPTQGRGNYEQYF
TRBV19	TRBD2	TRBJ2-5	once	TGTGCCAGTAGTTCTAGCGGGGGTGAGACCCAGTACTTC	CASSSSGGETQYF
TRBV14	.	TRBJ1-2	.	TGTGCCAGCAGCCGAGGGCGGGACTATGGCTACACCTTC	CASSRGRDYGYTF
TRBV4-1	.	TRBJ1-1	.	TGCGCCAGCACGAGGGGGAGAGAGAGCACTGAAGCTTTCTTT	CASTRGRESTEAFF
TRBV10-3	.	TRBJ1-5	.	TGTGCCATCAGTGATAAGGGGAATGGGAATCAGCCCCAGCATTTT	CAISDKGNGNQPQHF